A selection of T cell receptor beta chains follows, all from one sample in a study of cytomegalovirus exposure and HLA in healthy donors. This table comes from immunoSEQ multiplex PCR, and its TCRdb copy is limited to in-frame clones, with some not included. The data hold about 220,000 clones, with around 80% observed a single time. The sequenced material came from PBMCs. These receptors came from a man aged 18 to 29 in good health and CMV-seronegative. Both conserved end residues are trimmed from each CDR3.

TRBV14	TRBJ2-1	ASSQDWRREQF
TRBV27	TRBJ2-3	ASTPGLAGISTDTQY
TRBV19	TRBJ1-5	ASTPRDRGRSNQPQH
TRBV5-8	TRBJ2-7	ASSFPGYEQY
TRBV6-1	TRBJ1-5	ASNVLATSQPQH
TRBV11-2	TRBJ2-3	ASSLAGTSTDTQY
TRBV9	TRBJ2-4	ASSGAQDKNIQY
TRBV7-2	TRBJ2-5	ASSFLYGETQY
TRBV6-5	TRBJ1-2	ASSYSQGQGYGYT
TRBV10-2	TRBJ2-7	ASRRSGRSDEQY
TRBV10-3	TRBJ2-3	AISEVVGREPLDTQY
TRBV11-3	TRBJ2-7	ASSGSSYEQY
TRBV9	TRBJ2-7	ASSVTPGGYYEQY
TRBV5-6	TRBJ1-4	ASSLGQGEKLF
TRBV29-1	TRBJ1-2	SVVGTGVANYGYT
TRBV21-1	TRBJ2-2	ASSPRGDGTGVSVNTGELF
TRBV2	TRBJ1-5	ASRGDRENQPQH
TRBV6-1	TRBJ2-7	ASSEEAPIQGPYEQY
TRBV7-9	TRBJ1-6	ASSWDRGNSPLH
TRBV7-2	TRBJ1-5	ASSLSRQPQH
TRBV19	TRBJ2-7	ASMGDRGYEQY
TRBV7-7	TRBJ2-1	ASSSLPTGPYNEQF
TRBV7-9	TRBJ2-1	ASSSVF
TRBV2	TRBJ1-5	ASSQGGSENQPQH
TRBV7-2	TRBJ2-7	ASRDSGGDRYEQY
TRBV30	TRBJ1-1	AWSRLSEAF
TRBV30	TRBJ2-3	AWGTGDTDTQY
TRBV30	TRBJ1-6	AWSIRQPYNSPLH
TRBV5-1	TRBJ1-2	ASSRDRVSGYT
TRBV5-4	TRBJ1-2	ASSFDRGSYGYT
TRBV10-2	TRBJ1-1	ASSGPGQAGRITENTEAF
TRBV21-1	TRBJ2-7	ASQKQY
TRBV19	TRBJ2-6	ASTGVPNSGANVLT
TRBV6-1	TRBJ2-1	ASRDLLGQF
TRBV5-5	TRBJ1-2	ASSWSTGDYGYT
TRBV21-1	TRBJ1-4	ASSKSRARVGEKLF
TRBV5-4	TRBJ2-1	ASSSGTPGAYNEQF
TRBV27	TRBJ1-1	ASSSGDRKAF